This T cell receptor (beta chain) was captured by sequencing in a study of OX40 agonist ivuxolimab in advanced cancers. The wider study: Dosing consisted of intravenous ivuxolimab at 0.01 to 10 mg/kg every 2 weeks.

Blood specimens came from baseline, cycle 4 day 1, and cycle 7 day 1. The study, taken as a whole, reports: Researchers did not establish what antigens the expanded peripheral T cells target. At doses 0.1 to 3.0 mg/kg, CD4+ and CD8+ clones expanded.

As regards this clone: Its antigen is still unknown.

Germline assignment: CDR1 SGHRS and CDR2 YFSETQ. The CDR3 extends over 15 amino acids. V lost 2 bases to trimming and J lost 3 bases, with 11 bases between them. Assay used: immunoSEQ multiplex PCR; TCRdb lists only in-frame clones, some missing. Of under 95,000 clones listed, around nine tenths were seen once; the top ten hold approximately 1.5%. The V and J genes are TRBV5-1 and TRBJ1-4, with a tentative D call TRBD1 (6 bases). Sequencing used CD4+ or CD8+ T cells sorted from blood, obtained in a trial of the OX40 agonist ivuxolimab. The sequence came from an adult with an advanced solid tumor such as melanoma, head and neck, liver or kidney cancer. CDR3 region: CASSFSTGSNEKLFF. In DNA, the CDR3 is TGCGCCAGCAGCTTCAGCACAGGGTCTAATGAAAAACTGTTTTTT. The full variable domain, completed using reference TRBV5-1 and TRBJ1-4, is KAGVTQTPRYLIKTRGQQVTLSCSPISGHRSVSWYQQTPGQGLQFLFEYFSETQRNKGNFPGRFSGRQFSNSRSEMNVSTLELGDSALYLCASSFSTGSNEKLFFGSGTQLSVL.